This record looks at one T cell receptor beta chain sequence and its context. This entry is derived from a study of neoadjuvant anti-PD-1 for oral cavity cancer. Blood cells were analyzed directly, without culture or expansion. Sequencing was performed with immunoSEQ multiplex PCR; in TCRdb, only in-frame clones are kept and a portion is missing. The table has about 62,000 clones, roughly 84% seen once. Trimming took 4 bases from V and 1 from J, leaving 8 bases between them. The CDR3 runs to 13 residues. The chain couples TRBV23-1 to TRBJ2-7; unclear D gene. TRBV23-1 is designated an ORF whose function remains uncertain. This specimen was PBMCs, taken before nivolumab (anti-PD-1) treatment. The sequence derives from a person aged 35 to 85 with oral cavity squamous cell carcinoma. The CDR3 DNA reads TGCGCCAGCAGTCCTCAGTGTTCCTACGAGCAGTACTTC. Protein: CASSPQCSYEQYF.